This TCR beta chain originates from a study of cytomegalovirus exposure and HLA in healthy donors. General study results and limits: In a later analysis, HLA-associated beta chains showed higher expansion and lower generation probabilities than comparable chains.

V was cut by 3 bases and J by 8 bases, with 8 bases left in between. The length of the CDR3 is 12 residues. Germline V CDR1 and CDR2: SGHTA, FQGNSA. It was with 60 Vbeta and 13 Jbeta primers that the PCR ran. The method was immunoSEQ multiplex PCR; TCRdb's version includes in-frame clones alone and lacks a portion of them. The table shows 75,000 to 100,000 clones, with 64% occurring only once. As concerns this clone: Its antigen remains unidentified.

This TCR derives from a man in his 60s in good health and CMV-seronegative. Sequencing input: PBMCs. The chain combines TRBV7-2 with TRBJ2-1, with D unresolved. The CDR3 nucleotides read TGTGCCAGCAGCTTTCAGGCCTATGAGCAGTTCTTC. It yields the protein CASSFQAYEQFF.